This T cell receptor (beta chain) was recovered during a study of shared clonotypes between healthy human individuals. General observations from the study: It was expected that sequencing depth would affect clonotype sharing among donors.

As regards this clone: Its antigen is still unknown.

In germline, CDR1 is WSHSY, CDR2 SAAADI. Trimming took 3 bases from V and 0 from J, leaving 15 bases between them. The CDR3 is made up of 18 amino acids. Methods used by the authors: Junction-only immunoSEQ sequences carried no quality scores, so filtering differed. Generated by immunoSEQ multiplex PCR, the TCRdb table keeps only in-frame clones and is missing some. Clone size and the V and J calls come from that table; the DNA yielded D and trimming. Counted here are fewer than 550,000 clones, 75% to 80% occurring once; the ten biggest clones make up about an eighth. The study used about 100 million PBMCs per unsorted sample for genomic DNA.

Sequenced material: PBMCs. The genes are TRBV10-2 and TRBJ2-6, with no clear D. The clonotype originates from a woman aged 40-49 years in good health. Some clones in this sample may be carry-over from other donors' samples. CDR3 sequence (DNA): TGCGCCAGCAGTGAATGGGCCGAGCCCTACTCTGGGGCCAACGTCCTGACTTTC. It codes for CASSEWAEPYSGANVLTF.